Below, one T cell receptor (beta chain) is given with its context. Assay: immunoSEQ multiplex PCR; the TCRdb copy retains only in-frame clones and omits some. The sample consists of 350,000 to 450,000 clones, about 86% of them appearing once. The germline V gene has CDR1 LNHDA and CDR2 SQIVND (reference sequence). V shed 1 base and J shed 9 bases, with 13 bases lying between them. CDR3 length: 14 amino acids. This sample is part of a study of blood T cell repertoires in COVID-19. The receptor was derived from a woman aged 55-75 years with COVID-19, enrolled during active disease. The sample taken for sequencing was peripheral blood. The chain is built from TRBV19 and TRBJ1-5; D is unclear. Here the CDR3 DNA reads TGTGCCAGTAGTATAGTTTTTCCACCCAGGCCCCAGCATTTT. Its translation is CASSIVFPPRPQHF.